These 9 T cell receptor beta chains were all obtained from the same sample, sequenced in a study of blood T cell repertoires in COVID-19. Sequencing was performed with immunoSEQ multiplex PCR; in TCRdb, only in-frame clones are kept and a portion is missing. The sample lists 200,000 to 250,000 clones; about nine tenths were seen once. Material for sequencing was PBMCs or T cells enriched from blood (not recorded which). These TCRs come from a woman aged 25 to 39 with acute COVID-19.

The rearrangement uses TRBV7-9 and TRBJ1-2; D is undetermined. Trimming shortened V by 1 base and J by 8 bases, and 14 bases separated the two germline ends. Per the germline V gene, CDR1 is SEHNR and CDR2 is FQNEAQ (reference sequence). CDR3 length: 14 residues. CDR3 in amino acids: CASSLGHTPGGYTF. Written as DNA, the CDR3 is TGTGCCAGCAGCTTAGGGCACACACCCGGGGGCTACACCTTC.

This chain joins TRBV20-1 and TRBJ2-1; maybe TRBD1 (6 bases). V gave up 6 bases and J gave up 15 bases, with 15 bases separating them. Germline V gene data show CDR1 as DFQATT and CDR2 as SNEGSKA (reference sequence). The CDR3 extends over 10 amino acids. CDR3 residues: CSAGQGNPFF. Written as DNA, the CDR3 is TGCAGTGCGGGCCAGGGGAACCCGTTCTTC.

In DNA form, the CDR3 reads TGTGCCAGCAAGATAGGAAGGACAGGGGCCTACCAAAATCAGCCCCAGCATTTT. Its translation: CASKIGRTGAYQNQPQHF. The chain employs TRBV21-1 and TRBJ1-5; TRBD1 is taken as the D call from the table, unchecked against the DNA. TRBV21-1 is flagged as a pseudogene. CDR3 size: 18 residues.

The chain uses TRBV3-1 (or the pseudogene TRBV3-2) and TRBJ2-1, with 9 positions matching TRBD2. In germline, CDR1 is LGHDT, CDR2 YNNKEL (reference sequence). The J segment lost 16 bases and the V segment lost 0 bases, leaving 10 bases of the junction unmatched. The CDR3 loop spans 14 amino acids. DNA for the CDR3: TGTGCCAGCAGCCAAGATCTCGCGGGCGGGGGGGCCTTCTTC. As protein: CASSQDLAGGGAFF.

V and J are TRBV10-3 and TRBJ1-4; 8 bases align to TRBD1. Germline V lookup: CDR1 ENHRY, CDR2 SYGVKD. With V trimmed by 4 bases and J by 7 bases, 11 bases remained unmatched. CDR3 length: 16 residues. The CDR3 protein is CAISGDRGASSEKLFF. The CDR3, as DNA: TGTGCCATCAGTGGAGACAGGGGAGCTTCGAGTGAAAAACTGTTTTTT.

The CDR3 spells CASTLTLGPNTEAFF. CDR3 nucleotide sequence: TGCGCCAGCACCTTAACCCTGGGGCCGAACACTGAAGCTTTCTTT. This chain joins TRBV5-1 and TRBJ1-1; D is perhaps TRBD1 (5 bases). The germline gives CDR1 SGHRS, CDR2 YFSETQ. The CDR3 length is 15 residues. V lost 6 bases and J 1 base, leaving 16 bases between the germline ends.

The chain recombines TRBV11-2 with TRBJ2-7, with 10 nucleotides matching TRBD2. The germline V gene has CDR1 SGHAT and CDR2 FQNNGV. The junction had 6 bases not matched to a gene; V was cut back by 6 bases and J by 4 bases. The CDR3 totals 14 residues. The CDR3 DNA reads as TGTGCCAGCAGTTGGACTAGCGGTCCATACGAGCAGTACTTC. Translated: CASSWTSGPYEQYF.

The genes are TRBV3-1 (or the pseudogene TRBV3-2) and TRBJ1-1; D not certain. Germline V gives CDR1 LGHDT, CDR2 YNNKEL (reference sequence). The germline V and J ends were trimmed by 1 base and 6 bases, with 3 bases remaining between them. CDR3 length: 11 residues. The CDR3 nucleotides read TGTGCCAGCAGCCAAGCCTCTGAAGCTTTCTTT. Translating it yields CASSQASEAFF.

The table lists this clone with many counts. Other DNA sequences within the sample encode an identical CDR3. This sequence joins TRBV7-2 and TRBJ1-1, with D possibly being TRBD1 (5 bases). In germline, CDR1 is SGHTA, CDR2 FQGNSA. With 4 bases removed from V and 1 base from J, the gap between germline ends came to 10 bases. The CDR3 runs 14 residues. Here the CDR3 reads CASSWGRGNTEAFF. The CDR3 DNA is TGTGCCAGCAGCTGGGGGAGGGGGAACACTGAAGCTTTCTTT. Looking up the rest from reference TRBV7-2 and TRBJ1-1 gives the full variable domain: GAGVSQSPSNKVTEKGKDVELRCDPISGHTALYWYRQSLGQGLEFLIYFQGNSAPDKSGLPSDRFSAERTGGSVSTLTIQRTQQEDSAVYLCASSWGRGNTEAFFGQGTRLTVV.